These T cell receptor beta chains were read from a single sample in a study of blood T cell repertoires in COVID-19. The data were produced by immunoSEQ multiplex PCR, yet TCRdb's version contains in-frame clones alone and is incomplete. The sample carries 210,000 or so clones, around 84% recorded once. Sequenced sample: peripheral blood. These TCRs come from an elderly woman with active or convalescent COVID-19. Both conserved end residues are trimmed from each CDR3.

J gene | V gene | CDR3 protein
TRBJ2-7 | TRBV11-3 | ASSVDRPYEQY
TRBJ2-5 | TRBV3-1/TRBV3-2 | ASSQDGGLAGGTETQY
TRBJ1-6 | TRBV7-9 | ASNTGQGNSPLH
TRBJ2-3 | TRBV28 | ASQRYIPLAASTDTQY
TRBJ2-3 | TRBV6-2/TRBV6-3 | ASSYRQGASTDTQY
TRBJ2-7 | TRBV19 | ASNQGQLTYEQY
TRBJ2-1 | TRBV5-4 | ASSATGGSSYNEQF
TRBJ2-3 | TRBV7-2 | ASSYGGDTQY
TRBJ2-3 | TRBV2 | ATLRQGADTQY
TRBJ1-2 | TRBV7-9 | ASSFQGDYGYT
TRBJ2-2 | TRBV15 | ATSRGGQNTGELF
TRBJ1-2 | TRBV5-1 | ASSFSGENGYT
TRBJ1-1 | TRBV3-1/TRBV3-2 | ASSHSITGNTEAF
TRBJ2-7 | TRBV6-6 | ASSYAGQGQNEQY
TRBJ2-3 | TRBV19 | ASSIRDRSTDTQY
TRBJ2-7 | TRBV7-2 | ASSLRWDSFYEQY
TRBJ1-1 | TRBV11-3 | ASSFRQGGTEAF